The rows below give T cell receptor beta chains drawn from one sample of a study of cytomegalovirus exposure and HLA in healthy donors. Clones were read by immunoSEQ multiplex PCR, and TCRdb kept only the in-frame ones, dropping some. The table has approximately 190,000 clones, roughly 80% seen once. Sequenced material: PBMCs. All receptors derive from a man aged 40-49 years in good health and CMV-seropositive. CDR3s include the opening cysteine and the closing phenylalanine or tryptophan. D genes are given only for firm matches. Not all rows give a size; the values are once, few, many and, for expanded clones, a class.

cdr3_aa	cdr3_nt	clone_size	v_call	j_call	d_call
CASSQAGTSLDTQYF	TGCGCCAGCAGCCAAGCAGGGACTAGCCTAGATACGCAGTATTTT	-	TRBV4-3	TRBJ2-3	TRBD2
CASSRGEYEQYF	TGTGCCAGCAGCCGGGGGGAATACGAGCAGTACTTC	-	TRBV7-2	TRBJ2-7	TRBD2
CAWAREVNQPQHF	TGTGCCTGGGCTCGGGAAGTCAATCAGCCCCAGCATTTT	-	TRBV30	TRBJ1-5	-
CASSLVVSGGANTGELFF	TGTGCTAGCAGCTTAGTCGTTAGCGGGGGCGCGAACACCGGGGAGCTGTTTTTT	-	TRBV7-7	TRBJ2-2	TRBD2
CASIRGLPKETQYF	TGTGCCAGCATCCGGGGATTGCCCAAAGAGACCCAGTACTTC	-	TRBV2	TRBJ2-5	-
CAIQTAIRLYEQYF	TGTGCCATCCAGACAGCCATACGACTTTACGAGCAGTACTTC	few	TRBV27	TRBJ2-7	-
CASSYGSGSYNEQFF	TGTGCCAGCAGCTACGGATCAGGCTCCTACAATGAGCAGTTCTTC	-	TRBV5-6	TRBJ2-1	-
CASSQDRGRPGYYGYTF	TGTGCCAGCAGCCAAGATAGGGGCAGGCCGGGCTACTATGGCTACACCTTC	-	TRBV14	TRBJ1-2	-
CASSEGTPRQYF	TGTGCCAGCAGCGAAGGGACTCCGAGGCAGTACTTC	-	TRBV11-3	TRBJ2-7	-
CASRAGATNEKLFF	TGTGCCAGCAGGGCAGGGGCAACTAATGAAAAACTGTTTTTT	-	TRBV2	TRBJ1-4	-
CASKPRVPYEQYF	TGTGCCAGCAAGCCCCGGGTCCCCTACGAGCAGTACTTC	-	TRBV28	TRBJ2-7	-
CASSLSPGTNEQFF	TGTGCCAGCAGTTTAAGTCCGGGAACCAATGAGCAGTTCTTC	-	TRBV28	TRBJ2-1	-
CASSLDLLYEQYF	TGCGCCAGCAGCTTGGATCTTCTCTACGAGCAGTACTTC	few	TRBV5-1	TRBJ2-7	-
CASSLTGDTYGYTF	TGTGCCAGCAGCTTAACCGGGGACACTTATGGCTACACCTTC	few	TRBV7-3	TRBJ1-2	-
CAWRGRSWYPNEKLFF	TGTGCCTGGAGGGGTCGGAGTTGGTATCCTAATGAAAAACTGTTTTTT	-	TRBV30	TRBJ1-4	-
CASSGRQGGDEQYF	TGTGCCAGCAGTGGGAGGCAAGGAGGGGACGAGCAGTACTTC	few	TRBV2	TRBJ2-7	-
CATQTGMTYEQYF	TGTGCCACTCAGACAGGGATGACCTACGAGCAGTACTTC	-	TRBV28	TRBJ2-7	TRBD1
CASSQDWGRTDTQYF	TGCGCCAGCAGCCAAGATTGGGGGAGGACAGATACGCAGTATTTT	-	TRBV4-3	TRBJ2-3	-
CASSPRTENTGELFF	TGTGCCAGCTCACCTAGGACAGAGAACACCGGGGAGCTGTTTTTT	once	TRBV18	TRBJ2-2	-
CASSAGQGRPSGANVLTF	TGTGCCAGCAGCGCAGGACAGGGAAGGCCCTCTGGGGCCAACGTCCTGACTTTC	-	TRBV5-4	TRBJ2-6	TRBD1
CASSETGVGNQPQHF	TGTGCCAGCAGTGAAACGGGGGTAGGCAATCAGCCCCAGCATTTT	-	TRBV6-4	TRBJ1-5	-
CASSLTLAGGPYNEQFF	TGTGCCAGCAGCTTAACTCTAGCGGGGGGACCCTACAATGAGCAGTTCTTC	-	TRBV7-3	TRBJ2-1	TRBD2
CASSLAGTGGLAGASTDTQYF	TGCGCCAGCAGCTTGGCCGGGACAGGGGGGCTAGCGGGGGCCTCCACAGATACGCAGTATTTT	few	TRBV5-1	TRBJ2-3	-
CASSQEGTGMNTEAFF	TGTGCCAGCAGCCAAGAGGGGACAGGGATGAACACTGAAGCTTTCTTT	-	TRBV4-2	TRBJ1-1	TRBD1
CASSQDQQSLTYEQYF	TGTGCCAGCAGCCAAGATCAACAGTCGCTCACCTACGAGCAGTACTTC	-	TRBV4-2	TRBJ2-7	-
CASLGEGYEQYF	TGTGCCAGCTTAGGTGAGGGCTACGAGCAGTACTTC	-	TRBV6-1	TRBJ2-7	-
CASSQSWEGPGSTDTQYF	TGCGCCAGCAGTCAATCGTGGGAGGGCCCGGGCAGCACAGATACGCAGTATTTT	-	TRBV23-1	TRBJ2-3	TRBD2
CASSLDGGTAGSVAFF	TGTGCCAGCAGCTTAGACGGTGGAACGGCAGGGTCGGTAGCTTTCTTT	-	TRBV11-2	TRBJ1-1	-
CASSFGGRSYEQYF	TGTGCCAGCAGCTTTGGGGGCCGTTCCTACGAGCAGTACTTC	-	TRBV7-3	TRBJ2-7	-
CASPLHSGNEQFF	TGTGCCAGCCCCTTGCACTCCGGCAATGAGCAGTTCTTC	-	TRBV21-1	TRBJ2-1	-
CASSRGTGKEKLFF	TGTGCCAGCAGCCGAGGGACAGGAAAAGAAAAACTGTTTTTT	-	TRBV7-9	TRBJ1-4	TRBD1
CASQRGTEAFF	TGTGCCAGTCAACGGGGAACTGAAGCTTTCTTT	few	TRBV6-6	TRBJ1-1	-
CASSVSDSSGNTIYF	TGTGCCAGCAGCGTAAGCGACAGCTCTGGAAACACCATATATTTT	-	TRBV9	TRBJ1-3	-
CASSLGARTEAFF	TGCGCCAGCAGCTTGGGGGCCAGGACTGAAGCTTTCTTT	-	TRBV5-1	TRBJ1-1	-
CATSPGESTDTQYF	TGTGCCACCAGCCCCGGGGAAAGCACAGATACGCAGTATTTT	-	TRBV15	TRBJ2-3	-
CASSEYIRGGGRTDTQYF	TGTGCCAGCAGTGAATATATTCGGGGCGGGGGCCGCACAGATACGCAGTATTTT	-	TRBV25-1	TRBJ2-3	-
CASQISSGTDTQYF	TGTGCCAGCCAAATCAGTAGCGGCACAGATACGCAGTATTTT	few	TRBV19	TRBJ2-3	-
CASSVATRETQYF	TGTGCCAGCAGCGTAGCTACTCGAGAGACCCAGTACTTC	-	TRBV9	TRBJ2-5	-
CASSSWTGASTDTQYF	TGTGCCAGCAGCTCGTGGACAGGGGCTAGCACAGATACGCAGTATTTT	-	TRBV5-8	TRBJ2-3	TRBD1
CASSSTSAGISYEQYF	TGTGCCAGCAGCTCAACCTCGGCAGGGATCTCCTACGAGCAGTACTTC	-	TRBV7-2	TRBJ2-7	-
CASSTSGTGFTDTQYF	TGTGCCAGCAGCACCTCCGGGACAGGGTTCACAGATACGCAGTATTTT	-	TRBV9	TRBJ2-3	TRBD1
CATGKGMNTEAFF	TGTGCCACCGGAAAGGGGATGAACACTGAAGCTTTCTTT	-	TRBV6-6	TRBJ1-1	-
CASSHKNREGTLHF	TGTGCCAGCAGCCACAAAAACAGGGAGGGTACCCTCCACTTT	-	TRBV7-9	TRBJ1-6	-
CAISASSGGAGGQETQYF	TGTGCCATCAGTGCCTCTAGCGGGGGGGCCGGGGGCCAAGAGACCCAGTACTTC	-	TRBV10-3	TRBJ2-5	TRBD2
CASKEDSLYQETQYF	TGTGCCAGCAAGGAGGACAGTCTTTACCAAGAGACCCAGTACTTC	-	TRBV28	TRBJ2-5	-
CSVGGAGGNSPYEQYF	TGCAGCGTTGGAGGGGCGGGGGGAAATTCGCCGTACGAGCAGTACTTC	-	TRBV29-1	TRBJ2-7	TRBD2
CASSTGGRSEKLFF	TGTGCCAGCAGCACAGGGGGGCGCAGTGAAAAACTGTTTTTT	-	TRBV9	TRBJ1-4	TRBD1
CASTGQAKGGTQYF	TGTGCCAGCACCGGACAGGCCAAGGGTGGGACCCAGTACTTC	once	TRBV7-9	TRBJ2-5	TRBD1
CASKNRVGTGELFF	TGTGCCAGCAAAAACAGGGTGGGCACCGGGGAGCTGTTTTTT	few	TRBV28	TRBJ2-2	-
CAWSVQASWQPQHF	TGTGCCTGGAGTGTACAGGCCTCTTGGCAGCCCCAGCATTTT	-	TRBV30	TRBJ1-5	-
CASRGSGLAGNNEQFF	TGTGCCAGTAGGGGGTCAGGACTAGCGGGGAACAATGAGCAGTTCTTC	-	TRBV19	TRBJ2-1	TRBD2
CASSPFRLAGGQETQYF	TGTGCCAGCAGCCCTTTCCGACTAGCGGGGGGGCAAGAGACCCAGTACTTC	few	TRBV9	TRBJ2-5	TRBD2
CASSLAQGAAETQYF	TGCGCCAGCAGCTTGGCGCAGGGGGCCGCGGAGACCCAGTACTTC	-	TRBV5-1	TRBJ2-5	TRBD1
CASRKPGQGAYNEQFF	TGTGCCAGCAGGAAACCCGGACAGGGGGCGTACAATGAGCAGTTCTTC	-	TRBV27	TRBJ2-1	TRBD1
CARGTENTEAFF	TGCGCCAGGGGGACAGAGAACACTGAAGCTTTCTTT	-	TRBV23-1	TRBJ1-1	TRBD1
CAHGQGGYEQYF	TGTGCCCACGGACAGGGAGGCTACGAGCAGTACTTC	once	TRBV6-1	TRBJ2-7	TRBD1
CASSFTRGLNTEAFF	TGTGCCAGCAGTTTCACCCGTGGACTAAACACTGAAGCTTTCTTT	-	TRBV27	TRBJ1-1	-
CASSIGGTASGNTIYF	TGTGCCAGTAGTATAGGAGGGACAGCCTCTGGAAACACCATATATTTT	once	TRBV19	TRBJ1-3	TRBD1
CASSQTAAYEQYF	TGCGCCAGCAGCCAAACAGCAGCCTACGAGCAGTACTTC	-	TRBV4-3	TRBJ2-7	-